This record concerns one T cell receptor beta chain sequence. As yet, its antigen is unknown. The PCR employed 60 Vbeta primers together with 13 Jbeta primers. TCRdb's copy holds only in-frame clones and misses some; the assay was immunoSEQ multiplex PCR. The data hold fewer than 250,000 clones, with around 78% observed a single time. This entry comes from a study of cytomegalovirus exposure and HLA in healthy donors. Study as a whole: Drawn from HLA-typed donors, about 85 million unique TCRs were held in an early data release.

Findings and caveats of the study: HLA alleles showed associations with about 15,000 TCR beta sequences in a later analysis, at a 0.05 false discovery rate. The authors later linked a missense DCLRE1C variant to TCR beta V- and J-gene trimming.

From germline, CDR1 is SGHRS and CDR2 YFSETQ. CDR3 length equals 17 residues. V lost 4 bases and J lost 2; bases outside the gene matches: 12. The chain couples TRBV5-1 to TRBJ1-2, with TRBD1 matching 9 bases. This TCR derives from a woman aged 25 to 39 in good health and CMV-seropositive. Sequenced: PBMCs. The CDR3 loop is CASSLQTGGSRNYGYTF. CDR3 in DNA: TGCGCCAGCAGCCTACAGACAGGGGGGTCTAGAAACTATGGCTACACCTTC.